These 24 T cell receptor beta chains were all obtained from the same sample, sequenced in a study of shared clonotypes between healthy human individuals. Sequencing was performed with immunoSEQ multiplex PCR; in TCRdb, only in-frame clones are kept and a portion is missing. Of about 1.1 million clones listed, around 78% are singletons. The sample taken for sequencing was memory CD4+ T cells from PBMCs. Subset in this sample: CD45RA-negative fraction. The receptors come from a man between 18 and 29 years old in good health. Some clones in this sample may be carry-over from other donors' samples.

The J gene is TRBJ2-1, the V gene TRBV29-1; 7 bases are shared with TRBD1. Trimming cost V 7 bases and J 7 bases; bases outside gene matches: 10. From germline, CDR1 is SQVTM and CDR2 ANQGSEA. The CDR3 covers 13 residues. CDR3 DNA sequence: TGCAGCGGCCTCCGGGACAGAGAAAATGAGCAGTTCTTC. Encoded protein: CSGLRDRENEQFF.

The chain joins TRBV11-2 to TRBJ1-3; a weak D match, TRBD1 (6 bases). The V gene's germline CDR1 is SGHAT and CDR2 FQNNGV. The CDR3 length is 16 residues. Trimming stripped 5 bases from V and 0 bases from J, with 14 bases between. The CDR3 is CASSRGGGGSGNTIYF. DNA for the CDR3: TGTGCCAGCAGCCGGGGGGGCGGTGGCTCTGGAAACACCATATATTTT.

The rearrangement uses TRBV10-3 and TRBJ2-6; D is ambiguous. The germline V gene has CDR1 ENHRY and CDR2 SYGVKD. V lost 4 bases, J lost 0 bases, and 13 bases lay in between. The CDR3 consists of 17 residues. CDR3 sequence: CAISVSPQDSGANVLTF. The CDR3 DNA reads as TGTGCCATCAGTGTTTCCCCCCAGGACTCTGGGGCCAACGTCCTGACTTTC.

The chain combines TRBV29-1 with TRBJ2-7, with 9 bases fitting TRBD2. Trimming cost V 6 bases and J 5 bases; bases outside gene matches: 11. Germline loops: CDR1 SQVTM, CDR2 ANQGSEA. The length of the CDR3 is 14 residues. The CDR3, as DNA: TGCAGCGTGTCAGGAGCGGGAGGCCCCCACGAGCAGTACTTC. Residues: CSVSGAGGPHEQYF.

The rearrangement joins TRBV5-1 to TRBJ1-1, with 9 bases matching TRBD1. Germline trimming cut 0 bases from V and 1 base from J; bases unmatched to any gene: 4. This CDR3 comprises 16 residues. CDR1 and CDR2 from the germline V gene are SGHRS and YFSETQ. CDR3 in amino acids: CASSLALQGANTEAFF. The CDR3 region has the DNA TGCGCCAGCAGCTTGGCCCTACAGGGGGCGAACACTGAAGCTTTCTTT.

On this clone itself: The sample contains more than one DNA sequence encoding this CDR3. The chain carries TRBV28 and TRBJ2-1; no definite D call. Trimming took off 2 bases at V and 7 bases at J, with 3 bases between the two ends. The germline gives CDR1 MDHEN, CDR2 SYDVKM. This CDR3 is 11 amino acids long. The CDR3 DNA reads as TGTGCCAGCAGTTTAGTGAATGAGCAGTTCTTC. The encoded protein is CASSLVNEQFF.

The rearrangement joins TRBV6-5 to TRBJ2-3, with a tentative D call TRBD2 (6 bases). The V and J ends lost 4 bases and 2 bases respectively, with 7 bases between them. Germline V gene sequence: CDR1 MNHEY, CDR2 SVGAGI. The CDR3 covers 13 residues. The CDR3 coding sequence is TGTGCCAGCAGTTGGAGGGTCACAGATACGCAGTATTTT. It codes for CASSWRVTDTQYF.

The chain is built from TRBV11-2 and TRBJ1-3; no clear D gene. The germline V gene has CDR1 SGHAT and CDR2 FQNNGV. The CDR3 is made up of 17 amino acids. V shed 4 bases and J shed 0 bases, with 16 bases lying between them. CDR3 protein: CASSSRRHIDSGNTIYF. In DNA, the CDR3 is TGTGCCAGCAGCTCACGCCGACACATCGACTCTGGAAACACCATATATTTT.

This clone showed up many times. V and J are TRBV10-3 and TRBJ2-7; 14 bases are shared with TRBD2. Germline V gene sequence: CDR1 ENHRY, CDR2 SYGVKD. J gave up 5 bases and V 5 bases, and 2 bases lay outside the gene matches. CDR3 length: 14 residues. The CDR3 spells CAISLGLAGDEQYF. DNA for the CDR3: TGTGCCATCAGTCTGGGACTAGCGGGAGACGAGCAGTACTTC.

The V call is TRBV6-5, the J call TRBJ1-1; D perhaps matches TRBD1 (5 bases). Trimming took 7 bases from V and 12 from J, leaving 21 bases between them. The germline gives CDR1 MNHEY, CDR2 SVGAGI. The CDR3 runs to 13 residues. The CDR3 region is CASTPRGRTESFF. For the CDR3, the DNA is TGTGCCAGCACCCCTAGGGGAAGGACCGAGTCTTTCTTT.

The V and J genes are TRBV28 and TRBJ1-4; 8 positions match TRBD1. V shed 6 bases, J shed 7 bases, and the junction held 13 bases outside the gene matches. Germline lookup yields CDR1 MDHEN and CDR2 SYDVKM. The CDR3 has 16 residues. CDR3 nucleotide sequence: TGTGCCAGCAGCCCTATTAGGACAGGGTGGAGTGAAAAACTGTTTTTT. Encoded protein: CASSPIRTGWSEKLFF. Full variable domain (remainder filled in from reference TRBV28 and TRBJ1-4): DVKVTQSSRYLVKRTGEKVFLECVQDMDHENMFWYRQDPGLGLRLIYFSYDVKMKEKGDIPEGYSVSREKKERFSLILESASTNQTSMYLCASSPIRTGWSEKLFFGSGTQLSVL.

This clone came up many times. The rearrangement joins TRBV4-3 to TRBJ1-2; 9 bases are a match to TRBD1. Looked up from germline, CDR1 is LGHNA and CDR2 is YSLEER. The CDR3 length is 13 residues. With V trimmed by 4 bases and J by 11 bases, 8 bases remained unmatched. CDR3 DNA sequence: TGCGCCAGCAGCCGAGAACCGGGACAGGGATACACCTTC. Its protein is CASSREPGQGYTF.

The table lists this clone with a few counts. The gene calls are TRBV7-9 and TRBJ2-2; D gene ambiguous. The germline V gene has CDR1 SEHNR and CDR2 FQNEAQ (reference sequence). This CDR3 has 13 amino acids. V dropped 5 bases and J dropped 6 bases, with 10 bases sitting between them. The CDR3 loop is CASSAGRAGELFF. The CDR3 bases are TGTGCCAGCAGCGCCGGAAGAGCCGGGGAGCTGTTTTTT.

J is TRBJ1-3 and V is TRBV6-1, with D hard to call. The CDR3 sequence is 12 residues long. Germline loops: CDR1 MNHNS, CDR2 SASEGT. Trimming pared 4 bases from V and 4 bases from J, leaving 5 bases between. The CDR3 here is CASSGAGNTIYF. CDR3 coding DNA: TGTGCCAGCAGTGGGGCCGGAAACACCATATATTTT.

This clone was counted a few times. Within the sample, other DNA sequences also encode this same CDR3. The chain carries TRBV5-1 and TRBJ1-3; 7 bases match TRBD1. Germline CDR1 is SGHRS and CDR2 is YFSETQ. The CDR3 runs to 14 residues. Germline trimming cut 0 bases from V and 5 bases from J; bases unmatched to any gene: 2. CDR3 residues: CASSLGQGRNTIYF. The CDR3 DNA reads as TGCGCCAGCAGCTTGGGACAGGGAAGAAACACCATATATTTT.

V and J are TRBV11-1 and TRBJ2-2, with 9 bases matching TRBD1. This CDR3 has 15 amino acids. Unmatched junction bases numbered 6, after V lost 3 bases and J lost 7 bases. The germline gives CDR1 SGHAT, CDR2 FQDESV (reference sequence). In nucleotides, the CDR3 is TGTGCCAGCAGCTTTACAGGGGGCGCGGACGGGGAGCTGTTTTTT. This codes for CASSFTGGADGELFF.

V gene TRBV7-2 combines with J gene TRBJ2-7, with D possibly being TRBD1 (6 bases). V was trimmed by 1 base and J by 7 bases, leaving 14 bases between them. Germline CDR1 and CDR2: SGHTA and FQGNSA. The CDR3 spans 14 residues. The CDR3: CASSLVSGVGEQYF. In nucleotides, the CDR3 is TGTGCCAGCAGCTTAGTGTCAGGGGTTGGAGAGCAGTACTTC.

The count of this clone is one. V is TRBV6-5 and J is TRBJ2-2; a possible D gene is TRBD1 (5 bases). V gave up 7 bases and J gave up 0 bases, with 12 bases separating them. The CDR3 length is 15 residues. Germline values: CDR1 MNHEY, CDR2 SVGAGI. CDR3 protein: CASKARATNTGELFF. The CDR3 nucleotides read TGTGCCAGCAAGGCCAGGGCAACGAACACCGGGGAGCTGTTTTTT.

The CDR3 protein is CASSVGLALHNEQFF. CDR3 in DNA: TGTGCCAGCAGCGTAGGACTAGCCCTCCACAATGAGCAGTTCTTC. The chain uses TRBV9 and TRBJ2-1; 7 bases align to TRBD2. The CDR3 spans 15 residues. J gave up 5 bases and V 0 bases, and 5 bases lay outside the gene matches. Germline CDR1 SGDLS, CDR2 YYNGEE.

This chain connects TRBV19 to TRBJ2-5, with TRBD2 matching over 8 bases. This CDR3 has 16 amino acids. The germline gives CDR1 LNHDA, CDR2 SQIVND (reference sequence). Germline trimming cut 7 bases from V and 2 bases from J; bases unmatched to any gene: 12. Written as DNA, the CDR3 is TGTGCCAGTACCCAAGAGGTAGCGGGGATTCAAGAGACCCAGTACTTC. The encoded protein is CASTQEVAGIQETQYF.

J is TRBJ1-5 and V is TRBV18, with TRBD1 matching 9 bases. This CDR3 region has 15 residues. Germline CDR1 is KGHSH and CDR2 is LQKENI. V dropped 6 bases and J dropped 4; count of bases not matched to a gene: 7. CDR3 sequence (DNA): TGTGCCAGCTCGCTTACAGGGGGCCCTAATCAGCCCCAGCATTTT. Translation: CASSLTGGPNQPQHF.

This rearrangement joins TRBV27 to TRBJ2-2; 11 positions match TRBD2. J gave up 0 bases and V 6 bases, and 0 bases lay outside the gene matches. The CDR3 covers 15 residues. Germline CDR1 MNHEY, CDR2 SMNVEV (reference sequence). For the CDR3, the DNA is TGTGCCAGCAGGACTAGCGGGGCGAACACCGGGGAGCTGTTTTTT. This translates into CASRTSGANTGELFF.

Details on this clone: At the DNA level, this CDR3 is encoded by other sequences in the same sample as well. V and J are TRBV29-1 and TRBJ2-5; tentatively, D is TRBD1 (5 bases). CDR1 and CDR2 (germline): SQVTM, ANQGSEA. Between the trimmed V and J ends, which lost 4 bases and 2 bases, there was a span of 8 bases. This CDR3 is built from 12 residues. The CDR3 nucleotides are TGCAGCGTTGTCGGACAACAAGAGACCCAGTACTTC. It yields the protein CSVVGQQETQYF.

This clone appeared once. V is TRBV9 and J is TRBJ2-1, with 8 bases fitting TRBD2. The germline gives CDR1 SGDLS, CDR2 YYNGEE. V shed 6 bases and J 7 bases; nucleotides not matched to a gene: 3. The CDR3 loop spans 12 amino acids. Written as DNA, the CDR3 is TGTGCCAGCACCCCGGGGGGGAATGAGCAGTTCTTC. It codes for CASTPGGNEQFF. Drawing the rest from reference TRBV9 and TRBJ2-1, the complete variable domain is DSGVTQTPKHLITATGQRVTLRCSPRSGDLSVYWYQQSLDQGLQFLIQYYNGEERAKGNILERFSAQQFPDLHSELNLSSLELGDSALYFCASTPGGNEQFFGPGTRLTVL.